This T cell receptor (beta chain) is from a study of CD39 and CD103 CD8 tumor-infiltrating T cells (dated by TCRdb to 2016 to 2019). Regarding the research as a whole: The repertoire comparisons shown came from four patients: one with an HPV-positive HNSCC, one with an HPV-negative HNSCC, one with ovarian cancer and one with melanoma. TCRbeta CDR3 deep sequencing compared repertoires of CD8 TIL subsets defined by CD103 and CD39 with peripheral memory CD8 T cells.

For each subset, genomic DNA was extracted from roughly 10,000 to 100,000 sorted cells using the DNeasy Blood and Tissue Kit. The TCRbeta V-J or V-D-J regions were sequenced and mapped through the immunoSEQ service, and coverage above 10x per sample was achieved. The source study handled its data this way. Analysis was limited to productive rearrangements exported from the immunoSEQ Analyzer platform, and clonality was evaluated on the 500 most abundant clones. The Morisita-Horn similarity index and the Jaccard index were used to quantify repertoire overlap between populations. Morisita-Horn similarity between CD8 T-cell subset TCR repertoires was measured in 6 or 7 cancer patients. The table was pulled from immuneACCESS by TCRdb, which kept in-frame rearrangements only. Such tables lose some clones; where checked, under half of the loss comes from unresolved V genes, and the rest has no known cause. The V and J calls and clone size are taken from that table; D and trimming were inferred from the DNA. The sample contains thousands of clones, roughly two thirds of them found a single time. The ten biggest clones cover over 9% of the sample.

Including the terminal cysteine and phenylalanine, the CDR3 comprises 17 residues. Left in the record is the CDR3 DNA by itself, 51 bases read in frame from the first base. According to the germline V gene (reference sequence), CDR1 reads SSHAT and CDR2 reads FNYEAQ. What the authors observed across the whole study: Clonotypes from DP TILs were seldom detected in blood or uninvolved lymph node, while clonotypes from DN TILs overlapped to a large extent with peripheral memory CD8 repertoires. Compared with DN and SP CD8 TILs and with blood memory CD8 T cells, DP CD8 TILs appeared more oligoclonal, with the top 30 clonotypes covering roughly 50-86%.

At the time samples were collected, the patients were not on therapy, although their prior treatments varied from chemotherapy, radiotherapy, surgery and immunotherapy to none at all. After thawing, cells went through T lymphocyte enrichment using a negative-selection kit, with EpCAM beads added for tumor-infiltrating lymphocytes. Memory CD8 T cells were sorted as CD8+CD4-CD45RA- cells regardless of CCR7 expression. Before analysis, peripheral blood mononuclear cells were separated on a Ficoll-Paque PLUS gradient and then cryopreserved. Populations were sorted to about 99% purity on a FACSAria II, and cell pellets were frozen for TCR sequencing without culture. Turning to this clone: Its antigen is unknown. One junction end disagrees with the germline gene, perhaps due to a read error.

The chain is made from TRBV7-7 and TRBJ2-1, and TRBD1 aligns with 8 junction nucleotides. This TCR was recovered from a human donor with head and neck squamous cell carcinoma. Sequenced sample: CD8+ T cells sorted from blood. The cell subset or site label on this specimen signifies: total memory CD8 T cells (CD45RA-CCR7+/-) from blood or uninvolved lymph node. The CDR3 is CASSSGQVQSLVNEQFF. The bases read TGTGCTAGCAGCTCGGGACAGGTACAATCTTTAGTAAATGAGCAGTTCTTC.